Listed below are T cell receptor beta chains from one sample, sequenced in a study of CD8 T cells in Susac syndrome. From the immunoSEQ multiplex PCR reads, TCRdb called clonotypes with MiXCR, one entry per CDR3 protein. In the table there are roughly 180,000 distinct CDR3 sequences, about 95% of which are singletons. Sequenced: CD4+ T cells from PBMCs. These receptors all come from a human donor with Susac syndrome. Each CDR3 is given with its conserved first and last residue. A D gene is named only where the DNA matches it firmly. The listing skips clone size in some rows; elsewhere it reads once, few, many or a size class.

NA TRBJ2-7 TRBV30 once 11 TGTGCCTGGAGTGTACTCTACGAGCAGTACTTC CAWSVLYEQYF
NA TRBJ2-7 TRBV21-1 NA 16 TGTGCCAGCAGCGTCCGACTAATGACAGCGATCTACGAGCAGTACTTC CASSVRLMTAIYEQYF
NA TRBJ1-1 TRBV20-1 once 13 TGCAGTGCTCGGGACCTGCGGGACACTGAAGCTTTCTTT CSARDLRDTEAFF
TRBD1 TRBJ2-7 TRBV5-1 NA 17 TGCGCCAGCAGCTTGGCTGGATCCGGGACAGGAACCTACGAGCAGTACTTC CASSLAGSGTGTYEQYF
NA TRBJ1-2 TRBV7-2 NA 14 TGTGCCAGCAGCCCCCGACTTACGCACTATGGCTACACCTTC CASSPRLTHYGYTF
NA TRBJ2-5 TRBV14 NA 16 TGTGCCAGCAGCCCACGGGGCAGGAGGATCCAAGAGACCCAGTACTTC CASSPRGRRIQETQYF
NA TRBJ1-5 TRBV2 NA 15 TGTGCCAGCAGTGACACAGGCTATAGCAATCAGCCCCAGCATTTT CASSDTGYSNQPQHF
NA TRBJ2-1 TRBV6-5 NA 12 TGTGCCACCCTTCGGAGGGGGAATGAGCAGTTCTTC CATLRRGNEQFF
NA TRBJ1-3 TRBV20-1 NA 14 TGCAGTGCCGACCGGGGGGGCTCTGGAAACACCATATATTTT CSADRGGSGNTIYF
TRBD2 TRBJ2-1 TRBV20-1 NA 15 TGCAGTGCTGGATTCGGGACTAGCGGTCTCAATGAGCAGTTCTTC CSAGFGTSGLNEQFF
NA TRBJ2-1 TRBV27 NA 15 TGTGCCAGCAGACGGCCCGACGGGTACTACAATGAGCAGTTCTTC CASRRPDGYYNEQFF
NA TRBJ2-3 TRBV28 NA 11 TGTGCCAGCAGTTTGAGTAGGACGCAGTATTTT CASSLSRTQYF
TRBD2 TRBJ2-7 TRBV28 NA 13 TGTGCCAGCAGTTCTAGCGGGACCTACGAGCAGTACTTC CASSSSGTYEQYF
NA TRBJ2-5 TRBV5-1 few 11 TGCGCCAGCAGCCACCAAGAGACCCAGTACTTC CASSHQETQYF
TRBD1 TRBJ1-4 TRBV20-1 NA 16 TGCAGTGCTCCGCTCCGGGACAGCGGGTTTAATGAAAAACTGTTTTTT CSAPLRDSGFNEKLFF
NA TRBJ2-3 TRBV11-2 NA 15 TGTGCCAGCAGCTCGACAGGGAGGGAGACAGATACGCAGTATTTT CASSSTGRETDTQYF
TRBD2 TRBJ2-7 TRBV6-2/TRBV6-3 once 15 TGTGCCAGCAGTATTCCTAGCGGGAGCTCCTACGAGCAGTACTTC CASSIPSGSSYEQYF
NA TRBJ2-2 TRBV28 NA 13 TGTGCCAGCTTGGGGGGTTACACCGGGGAGCTGTTTTTT CASLGGYTGELFF
TRBD1 TRBJ2-7 TRBV29-1 NA 13 TGCAGCGTTTTCGACAGGGGACCTTACGAGCAGTACTTC CSVFDRGPYEQYF
NA TRBJ2-7 TRBV7-9 NA 16 TGTGCCAGCAGCTTAAGTCGAGGGAAGGGGGACTACGAGCAGTACTTC CASSLSRGKGDYEQYF
TRBD1 TRBJ1-2 TRBV29-1 NA 12 TGCAGCGTCCGGACAGGAGCCTATGGCTACACCTTC CSVRTGAYGYTF
TRBD2 TRBJ2-5 TRBV5-1 NA 14 TGCGCCAGCAGCTTACCTAGCGGGGAAGAGACCCAGTACTTC CASSLPSGEETQYF
NA TRBJ2-5 TRBV20-1 NA 13 TGCAGTGCTAGTGGGGTAGTTCGGGAGACCCAGTACTTC CSASGVVRETQYF
TRBD2 TRBJ2-6 TRBV29-1 once 15 TGCAGCGTTGAAGGTGGGGGGGCTGGGGCCAACGTCCTGACTTTC CSVEGGGAGANVLTF
TRBD1 TRBJ1-2 TRBV19 NA 16 TGTGCCAGCCACCTGGGACACAGGGGGCTAGACTATGGCTACACCTTC CASHLGHRGLDYGYTF
NA TRBJ2-3 TRBV6-4 NA 16 TGTGCCAGCAGTGACTCGGGAGACCCAAGCACAGATACGCAGTATTTT CASSDSGDPSTDTQYF
TRBD1 TRBJ2-1 TRBV5-4 NA 15 TGTGCCAGCAGGGAACAGGGGGACTCCTACAATGAGCAGTTCTTC CASREQGDSYNEQFF
TRBD2 TRBJ2-7 TRBV15 NA 13 TGTGCCACCAGCAGAGATACTAGCGGGGGCTTGTACTTC CATSRDTSGGLYF
TRBD1 TRBJ1-1 TRBV29-1 NA 12 TGCAGCGGCGGGACAGGGAACACTGAAGCTTTCTTT CSGGTGNTEAFF
TRBD1 TRBJ2-7 TRBV5-1 NA 14 TGCGCCAGCAGCTTCCAGACAGGGACCGACGAGCAGTACTTC CASSFQTGTDEQYF
NA TRBJ1-1 TRBV28 NA 16 TGTGCCAGCAGTCCCCTTCGTCTGGGAGGGTTCACTGAAGCTTTCTTT CASSPLRLGGFTEAFF
TRBD1 TRBJ1-5 TRBV20-1 NA 14 TGCAGTGCTACAGGGGGCCGGAGCAATCAGCCCCAGCATTTT CSATGGRSNQPQHF
TRBD1 TRBJ2-7 TRBV5-1 NA 14 TGCGCCAGCAACCATGTGGGGACAGGCTACGAGCAGTACTTC CASNHVGTGYEQYF
TRBD1 TRBJ1-2 TRBV5-6 few 14 TGTGCCAGCAGCCCGACAGGGGCCAACTATGGCTACACCTTC CASSPTGANYGYTF
TRBD1 TRBJ2-1 TRBV6-5 NA 13 TGTGCCAGCGGCTGGACAGGGCGCAATGAGCAGTTCTTC CASGWTGRNEQFF
TRBD1 TRBJ1-1 TRBV7-2 NA 17 TGTGCCAGCAGCTTAGTCGGCAGGGGGGCTTGGAACACTGAAGCTTTCTTT CASSLVGRGAWNTEAFF